This T cell receptor (beta chain) was identified during a study of blood T cell repertoires in COVID-19. Study information: The cDNA or gDNA used as material had been derived from T cells, B-cell-depleted T cells, or PBMCs.

The germline V gene has CDR1 SNHLY and CDR2 FYNNEI. The CDR3 covers 13 residues. Trimming at V came to 11 bases and at J to 1 base, leaving 4 bases not matched to a gene. Authors' analysis steps: Amplifying reference gene primers gave estimates of nucleated cell counts. Sequenced by immunoSEQ multiplex PCR; TCRdb stores in-frame clones only, minus some. That table furnishes V, J and clone size, whereas the DNA furnished D and trimming. Of around 140,000 clones listed, roughly 90% are singletons. The source of this sequence is a man in his 70s with acute or convalescent COVID-19. Sequenced sample: peripheral blood. The chain employs TRBV2 and TRBJ1-3, with 8 bases fitting TRBD1. The CDR3 loop reads CAGTGGSGNTIYF. The CDR3 DNA sequence: TGTGCCGGTACAGGGGGATCTGGAAACACCATATATTTT.